This T cell receptor beta chain was observed in a study of human T cells and chemical hapten exposure. Time point specified: pre-sensitization, week 0. The sample's treatment: therapeutic diphenylcyclopropenone sensitization with weekly scalp DPC. TCRdb fed the RACE reads into MiXCR, producing one record per CDR3 protein. The table records 40,000 to 50,000 distinct CDR3 sequences, 12% of them present only once. In this sample, this clonotype turned up many times. The sequences come from whole blood, collected in connection with sensitization to the hapten diphenylcyclopropenone (DPC). The sequence came from a woman aged 30 to 39 with alopecia areata. Some clones in this sample may be carry-over from other donors' samples.

CDR3 protein: CATSVDGNYGYTF. The CDR3 region has the DNA TGTGCCACCAGTGTCGACGGAAACTATGGCTACACCTTC. This chain links TRBV24-1 with TRBJ1-2; no clear D. The CDR3 has 13 amino acids. CDR1 and CDR2 (germline): KGHDR, SFDVKD. The V end lost 5 bases, the J end lost 2 bases, and 8 bases lay between the germline ends.